This passage covers 17 T cell receptor beta chains from one sample sequenced in a study of cytomegalovirus exposure and HLA in healthy donors. Use of 60 Vbeta and 13 Jbeta primers characterized the PCR. Some clones are missing from TCRdb's copy, which holds only in-frame ones; the method was immunoSEQ multiplex PCR. In the table there are hundreds of thousands of clones, approximately 82% of which are singletons. Sequences were obtained from PBMCs. All receptors derive from a man younger than 35 in good health and CMV-seronegative.

This clone was detected once. V gene TRBV7-9 combines with J gene TRBJ2-6, with no clear D. CDR1 is SEHNR and CDR2 is FQNEAQ in the germline V gene (reference sequence). The CDR3 loop spans 16 amino acids. V gave up 3 bases and J gave up 0 bases, with 9 bases separating them. CDR3 sequence: CASSLSPGSGANVLTF. The CDR3 nucleotides are TGTGCCAGCAGCTTGTCGCCAGGCTCTGGGGCCAACGTCCTGACTTTC.

This sequence joins TRBV5-1 and TRBJ2-1, with TRBD2 matching over 13 bases. The CDR3 loop spans 16 amino acids. J lost 4 bases, V lost 4 bases, and 5 bases had no gene match. Germline V lookup: CDR1 SGHRS, CDR2 YFSETQ. As DNA, the CDR3 is TGCGCCAGCAGCCCCGGGACTAGCGGGGATTACAATGAGCAGTTCTTC. This translates into CASSPGTSGDYNEQFF.

The chain uses TRBV5-5 and TRBJ1-4, with TRBD1 matching over 8 bases. The germline V gene encodes CDR1 SGHKS and CDR2 YYEKEE (reference sequence). The CDR3 length is 16 residues. The ends lost 7 bases at V and 2 bases at J; junction bases unmatched: 10. The CDR3 spells CASGSTGAKTNEKLFF. Here the CDR3 DNA reads TGTGCCAGCGGTTCGACAGGGGCCAAGACTAATGAAAAACTGTTTTTT.

The sample holds one count of this clone. J is TRBJ1-2 and V is TRBV28; 8 bases map to TRBD1. Germline V CDR1 and CDR2: MDHEN, SYDVKM. The trim removed 5 bases at V and 8 bases at J, leaving 10 bases unmatched. The CDR3 sequence is 14 residues long. This CDR3 reads CASSPTGAVRGYTF. CDR3 nucleotides: TGTGCCAGCAGTCCGACAGGGGCGGTGAGGGGCTACACCTTC.

This clone was counted between two and nine times. The J gene is TRBJ2-3, the V gene TRBV27, with D unclear. The CDR3 sequence is 15 residues long. V gave up 2 bases and J gave up 0 bases, with 9 bases separating them. The V gene's germline CDR1 is MNHEY and CDR2 SMNVEV (reference sequence). This chain's CDR3 is CASSLRWSSTDTQYF. In DNA form, the CDR3 reads TGTGCCAGCAGTTTACGTTGGAGCAGCACAGATACGCAGTATTTT.

The chain couples TRBV30 to TRBJ2-3; D remains ambiguous. The CDR3 runs 12 residues. V was clipped by 0 bases and J by 4 bases, with 5 bases between them. CDR1 is GTSNPN, CDR2 SVGIG, per germline (reference sequence). CDR3 amino acids: CAWSVTADTQYF. The CDR3 nucleotides read TGTGCCTGGAGTGTAACGGCAGATACGCAGTATTTT.

The rearrangement uses TRBV7-2 and TRBJ2-3, with D perhaps matching TRBD2 (5 bases). The germline V and J ends were trimmed by 2 bases and 2 bases, with 14 bases remaining between them. Looked up from germline, CDR1 is SGHTA and CDR2 is FQGNSA. The CDR3 totals 16 residues. This CDR3 reads CASSLSRGGFTDTQYF. The CDR3 bases are TGTGCCAGCAGCTTAAGTAGAGGCGGGTTCACAGATACGCAGTATTTT.

The chain uses TRBV2 and TRBJ2-1, with D perhaps matching TRBD2 (6 bases). The germline V gene has CDR1 SNHLY and CDR2 FYNNEI. V lost 4 bases and J lost 14, with 15 bases in between. The CDR3 runs to 12 residues. The CDR3 bases are TGTGCCAGCAGTGTTCACTTAGCGGCGGAGTTCTTC. Its protein is CASSVHLAAEFF. Full variable domain (remainder filled in from reference TRBV2 and TRBJ2-1): EPEVTQTPSHQVTQMGQEVILRCVPISNHLYFYWYRQILGQKVEFLVSFYNNEISEKSEIFDDQFSVERPDGSNFTLKIRSTKLEDSAMYFCASSVHLAAEFFGPGTRLTVL.

The chain combines TRBV7-9 with TRBJ2-3, with 11 bases matching TRBD2. V shed 3 bases and J 6 bases; nucleotides not matched to a gene: 14. Germline values: CDR1 SEHNR, CDR2 FQNEAQ (reference sequence). The CDR3 extends over 18 amino acids. The CDR3 here is CASSLSTGLAEGADTQYF. The CDR3 DNA sequence: TGTGCCAGCAGCTTGTCGACGGGACTAGCGGAGGGGGCCGATACGCAGTATTTT.

The chain links TRBV19 to TRBJ2-1, with 9 bases identical to TRBD1. V was pared by 4 bases and J by 4 bases, with 5 bases of the junction left unmatched. CDR1 LNHDA and CDR2 SQIVND come from the germline V gene (reference sequence). This CDR3 contains 15 residues. The CDR3 coding sequence is TGTGCCAGTAGTACCCCCGGGACAGGGTACAATGAGCAGTTCTTC. It encodes CASSTPGTGYNEQFF. The complete variable domain, with remaining parts taken from reference TRBV19 and TRBJ2-1, reads DGGITQSPKYLFRKEGQNVTLSCEQNLNHDAMYWYRQDPGQGLRLIYYSQIVNDFQKGDIAEGYSVSREKKESFPLTVTSAQKNPTAFYLCASSTPGTGYNEQFFGPGTRLTVL.

The chain is built from TRBV29-1 and TRBJ2-7; no definite D call. The CDR3 length is 13 residues. V was trimmed by 3 bases and J by 6 bases, leaving 15 bases between them. Germline CDR1 SQVTM, CDR2 ANQGSEA. The CDR3 region is CSVEESSGGEQYF. The CDR3 nucleotides are TGCAGCGTTGAGGAGTCTTCGGGTGGCGAGCAGTACTTC.

This rearrangement joins TRBV6-5 to TRBJ2-7; D perhaps matches TRBD2 (5 bases). V lost 6 bases to trimming and J lost 3 bases, with 9 bases between them. This CDR3 is built from 12 residues. Germline loops: CDR1 MNHEY, CDR2 SVGAGI. CDR3 protein: CASRAAHYEQYF. CDR3 nucleotide sequence: TGTGCCAGCAGAGCGGCCCACTACGAGCAGTACTTC.

This clone was counted a single time. The chain has TRBV29-1 and TRBJ2-4, with 11 bases lining up with TRBD1. Germline V gene data show CDR1 as SQVTM and CDR2 as ANQGSEA. The CDR3 is 15 residues long. The V and J ends lost 4 bases and 5 bases, in that order; junction bases with no gene match: 7. The CDR3 bases are TGCAGCGTTGTTCCCGGGACAGGGGGACAAAACATTCAGTACTTC. Its protein is CSVVPGTGGQNIQYF.

The rearrangement uses TRBV4-1 and TRBJ1-2, with 9 bases that match TRBD1. CDR1 and CDR2 (germline): MGHRA, YSYEKL. The CDR3 sequence is 15 residues long. V trimming: 4 bases; J trimming: 4 bases; junction bases outside the gene matches: 7. CDR3 loop: CASSPSQGALYGYTF. The CDR3 DNA is TGCGCCAGCAGCCCATCACAGGGGGCACTCTATGGCTACACCTTC.

In its sample, this clone was seen once. V usage is TRBV9 and J usage is TRBJ2-3; TRBD2 aligns across 10 bases. V was clipped by 0 bases and J by 0 bases; unmatched bases: 10. The germline gives CDR1 SGDLS, CDR2 YYNGEE. The CDR3 sequence is 19 residues long. DNA for the CDR3: TGTGCCAGCAGCGTAGAGTGGGCTAGCGGGAGAGCTAGCACAGATACGCAGTATTTT. It encodes CASSVEWASGRASTDTQYF.

The chain uses TRBV5-1 and TRBJ1-1; the D gene is possibly TRBD1 (6 bases). Trimming cost V 4 bases and J 1 base, with 14 bases left between them. This CDR3 region has 15 residues. Germline CDR1 is SGHRS and CDR2 is YFSETQ. CDR3 in DNA: TGCGCCAGCAGCCGGAACAGGGAAACGAACACTGAAGCTTTCTTT. The encoded protein is CASSRNRETNTEAFF.

The rearrangement joins TRBV4-1 to TRBJ2-7; the D gene is possibly TRBD2 (5 bases). Germline assignment: CDR1 MGHRA and CDR2 YSYEKL. This CDR3 region has 13 residues. V dropped 3 bases and J dropped 3 bases, with 9 bases sitting between them. CDR3 nucleotide sequence: TGCGCCAGCAGCCAGCGGGCTAACTACGAGCAGTACTTC. Translation gives CASSQRANYEQYF.